This T cell receptor (beta chain) is from a study of blood T cell repertoires in COVID-19. Whole-study context: The United States, Italy and Spain provided the acute and convalescent COVID-19 samples. Sources were T cells, B-cell-depleted T cells, or PBMCs; the material itself was cDNA or gDNA.

This CDR3 region has 9 residues. Germline lookup yields CDR1 SQVTM and CDR2 ANQGSEA. In the source study's methods: For nucleated cells, counts were estimated from reference gene primer amplification. Measured with immunoSEQ multiplex PCR; TCRdb has only the in-frame clones, and not every one. The V and J calls and clone size were taken over from that table, and D and trimming were inferred from the DNA. The sample records more than 50,000 clones, roughly four fifths being singletons. Sequencing used peripheral blood. The sequence derives from a woman between 55 and 75 years old with acute or convalescent COVID-19. The gene calls are TRBV29-1 and TRBJ1-3; D ambiguous. The CDR3 region has the DNA TGCCGTTCTGGAAACACCATATATTTT. Amino acid sequence: CRSGNTIYF.